Presented here are 9 T cell receptor beta chains from one specimen sequenced in a study of blood T cell repertoires in COVID-19. Libraries were prepared by immunoSEQ multiplex PCR; TCRdb keeps only in-frame clonotypes and omits some of them. The sample consists of over 350,000 clones, around 86% of them appearing once. Sequenced input: peripheral blood. The receptors here all came from a woman in her 30s with active or convalescent COVID-19.

The J gene is TRBJ2-1, the V gene TRBV6-5, with D tentatively TRBD1 (7 bases). V was shortened by 11 bases and J by 3 bases, with 17 bases between the two germline ends. The CDR3 sequence is 14 residues long. The germline V gene has CDR1 MNHEY and CDR2 SVGAGI. The CDR3 protein is CAPRGAVFYNEQFF. The DNA of the CDR3 is TGTGCCCCCAGGGGGGCCGTATTCTACAATGAGCAGTTCTTC.

This sequence joins TRBV5-1 and TRBJ2-3; 8 bases fit TRBD1. The CDR3 is made up of 18 amino acids. Germline values: CDR1 SGHRS, CDR2 YFSETQ. With 0 bases clipped from V and 0 bases from J, the junction kept 9 bases outside the gene matches. CDR3 sequence: CASSLDGQGRASTDTQYF. CDR3 bases: TGCGCCAGCAGCTTGGATGGACAGGGTCGAGCCAGCACAGATACGCAGTATTTT.

This rearrangement joins TRBV5-4 to TRBJ2-1; 8 bases align to TRBD2. J lost 2 bases, V lost 1 base, and 8 bases had no gene match. This CDR3 has 17 amino acids. Looked up from germline, CDR1 is SGHNT and CDR2 is YYREEE (reference sequence). The CDR3 loop reads CASSLFGVGGAYNEQFF. CDR3 nucleotides: TGTGCCAGCAGCTTGTTTGGAGTCGGGGGGGCCTACAATGAGCAGTTCTTC.

The V gene is TRBV29-1, the J gene TRBJ2-3, with TRBD2 matching over 7 bases. Trimming at V came to 3 bases and at J to 1 base, leaving 13 bases not matched to a gene. Looked up from germline, CDR1 is SQVTM and CDR2 is ANQGSEA. The CDR3 spans 17 residues. This chain's CDR3 is CSVDPGLGVHRTDTQYF. The CDR3, as DNA: TGCAGCGTTGATCCCGGACTAGGGGTCCATCGCACAGATACGCAGTATTTT.

The chain employs TRBV19 and TRBJ1-2; D is perhaps TRBD1 (5 bases). The CDR3 has 14 amino acids. Trimming took 7 bases from V and 7 from J, leaving 19 bases between them. Germline V gene lookup returns CDR1 LNHDA and CDR2 SQIVND (reference sequence). CDR3 DNA: TGTGCCAGTAACAACGCGGGGGAGTTGAGTGGCTACACCTTC. The encoded protein is CASNNAGELSGYTF. The whole variable domain, filled in from reference TRBV19 and TRBJ1-2, reads DGGITQSPKYLFRKEGQNVTLSCEQNLNHDAMYWYRQDPGQGLRLIYYSQIVNDFQKGDIAEGYSVSREKKESFPLTVTSAQKNPTAFYLCASNNAGELSGYTFGSGTRLTVV.

The V and J genes are TRBV12-3 or TRBV12-4 and TRBJ1-1, with D hard to call. V lost 6 bases and J lost 8, with 10 bases in between. CDR3 length: 11 amino acids. CDR3 region: CASSRNWEAFF. In DNA form, the CDR3 reads TGTGCCAGCAGCAGGAATTGGGAAGCTTTCTTT.

This chain connects TRBV9 to TRBJ1-4; 8 bases agree with TRBD1. The CDR3 has 15 amino acids. In germline, CDR1 is SGDLS, CDR2 YYNGEE. V lost 0 bases and J lost 3; bases outside the gene matches: 1. The CDR3 reads CASSVGTGSNEKLFF. CDR3 nucleotide sequence: TGTGCCAGCAGCGTAGGGACAGGGTCTAATGAAAAACTGTTTTTT.

The gene calls are TRBV10-2 and TRBJ1-6; 7 nucleotides align to TRBD1. The V segment lost 0 bases and the J segment 9 bases; nucleotides outside the gene matches: 5. Per germline, CDR1 WSHSY and CDR2 SAAADI. The CDR3 spans 15 residues. In nucleotides, the CDR3 is TGCGCCAGCAGTGAGTCCGGAGGGGGCGGTTCACCCCTCCACTTT. Translating it yields CASSESGGGGSPLHF.

The chain uses TRBV5-5 and TRBJ2-5, with TRBD2 as a possible D gene (6 bases). There are 14 residues in the CDR3. Deletions cut 2 bases from V and 2 bases from J, with 10 bases between. Germline V gene lookup returns CDR1 SGHKS and CDR2 YYEKEE (reference sequence). The CDR3 loop reads CASSLRGIQETQYF. In DNA form, the CDR3 reads TGTGCCAGCAGCTTACGGGGGATTCAAGAGACCCAGTACTTC. The full variable domain, in which reference TRBV5-5 and TRBJ2-5 provide the parts outside the CDR3, is DAGVTQSPTHLIKTRGQQVTLRCSPISGHKSVSWYQQVLGQGPQFIFQYYEKEERGRGNFPDRFSARQFPNYSSELNVNALLLGDSALYLCASSLRGIQETQYFGPGTRLLVL.